Sequencing of this TCR beta chain was carried out in a study of T-cell reconstitution after alpha-beta-depleted transplantation in children. Study results and caveats: Recipient T cells and thymic progenitors that survived gave rise to the high TCRbeta diversity observed at day 60 in some patients. Once a year had passed after transplant, T-cell counts and diversity came mostly from newly produced T cells. Approximately two months post-transplant, alpha-beta T cells reportedly originated from several hundred expanded graft clones.

For TCRbeta, the library was prepared with unique molecular identifiers. TCRdb independently ran MiXCR on the PCR reads; one entry per CDR3 protein. The sample consists of around 440,000 distinct CDR3 sequences, about 10% of them appearing once. CDR3 length: 17 residues. V lost 1 base to trimming and J lost 2 bases; unmatched junction nucleotides: 4. Looked up from germline, CDR1 is SGHTA and CDR2 is FQGNSA. Many counts were recorded for this clonotype. Its antigen remains unknown. The source of this sequence is a child aged 2 to 15 with inherited bone marrow failure, due to receive a stem cell transplant. The material sequenced was PBMCs, taken before TCRalphabeta/CD19-depleted stem cell transplant. V gene TRBV7-2 combines with J gene TRBJ2-7, with TRBD2 identical over 14 bases. DNA of the CDR3: TGTGCCAGCAGCTTAGTCGGGACTAGCGGGAGTCCCTACGAGCAGTACTTC. Its translation is CASSLVGTSGSPYEQYF.